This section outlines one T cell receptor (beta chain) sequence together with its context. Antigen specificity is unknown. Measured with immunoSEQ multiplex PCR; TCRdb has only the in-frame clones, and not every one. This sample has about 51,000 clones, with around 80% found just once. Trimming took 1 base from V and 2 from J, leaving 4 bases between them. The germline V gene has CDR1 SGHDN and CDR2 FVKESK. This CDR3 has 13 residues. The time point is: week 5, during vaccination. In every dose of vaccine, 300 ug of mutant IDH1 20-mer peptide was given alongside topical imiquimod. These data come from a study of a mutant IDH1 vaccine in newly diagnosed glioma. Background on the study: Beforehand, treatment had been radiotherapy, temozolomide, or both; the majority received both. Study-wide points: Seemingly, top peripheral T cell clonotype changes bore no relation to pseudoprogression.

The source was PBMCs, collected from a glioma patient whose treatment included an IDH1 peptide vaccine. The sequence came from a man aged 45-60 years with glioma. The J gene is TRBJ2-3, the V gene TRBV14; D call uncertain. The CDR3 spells CASSQGITDTQYF. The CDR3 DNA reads TGTGCCAGCAGCCAAGGTATCACAGATACGCAGTATTTT.